This entry lists 26 T cell receptor beta chains sequenced from one sample in a study of blood T cell repertoires in COVID-19. Assay used: immunoSEQ multiplex PCR; TCRdb lists only in-frame clones, some missing. The data contain roughly 220,000 clones, about 87% of them singletons. The sequencing sample was made of PBMCs or T cells enriched from blood (not recorded which). These receptors originate from a woman in her 30s who had recovered from COVID-19.

The chain combines TRBV3-1 (or the pseudogene TRBV3-2) with TRBJ2-7; 16 bases are shared with TRBD2. The CDR3 has 19 residues. Germline V lookup: CDR1 LGHDT, CDR2 YNNKEL (reference sequence). The V gene end was trimmed by 2 bases and the J gene end by 7 bases; junction bases not matched to a gene: 14. The CDR3 nucleotides read TGTGCCAGCAGCCAACCCCGAGGGACTAGCGGGGGGGCAGCTCGGGAGCAGTACTTC. Translating it yields CASSQPRGTSGGAAREQYF.

This clone occurred once. This chain connects TRBV5-6 to TRBJ2-7; TRBD2 matches at 14 bases. The germline gives CDR1 SGHDT, CDR2 YYEEEE. V lost 3 bases to trimming and J lost 6 bases; unmatched junction nucleotides: 2. The CDR3 runs to 14 residues. This chain's CDR3 is CASSWGLAGAEQYF. The CDR3 nucleotides are TGTGCCAGCAGCTGGGGACTAGCGGGGGCCGAGCAGTACTTC.

The chain employs TRBV15 and TRBJ2-7; TRBD1 agrees at 9 bases. The germline gives CDR1 LNHNV, CDR2 YYDKDF (reference sequence). The CDR3 consists of 14 residues. The V and J ends lost 6 bases and 5 bases, in that order; junction bases with no gene match: 8. CDR3 protein: CATRLGQGLHEQYF. CDR3 coding DNA: TGTGCCACCAGATTAGGACAGGGGCTCCACGAGCAGTACTTC.

The V gene is TRBV4-3, the J gene TRBJ1-5; TRBD1 matches at 8 bases. Germline lookup yields CDR1 LGHNA and CDR2 YSLEER. The CDR3 totals 16 residues. The ends lost 0 bases at V and 6 bases at J; junction bases unmatched: 7. The DNA of the CDR3 is TGCGCCAGCAGCCAAGATCGGGGGACAGGCCGTCAGCCCCAGCATTTT. This sequence encodes CASSQDRGTGRQPQHF.

This chain uses TRBV5-4 with TRBJ2-1, with D possibly being TRBD2 (7 bases). From germline, CDR1 is SGHNT and CDR2 YYREEE (reference sequence). The CDR3 contains 15 residues. Trimming left V 4 bases short and J 6 bases short, with 17 bases between. CDR3 nucleotides: TGTGCCAGCAGCAGCTGGAGGGGGGGGCGCAATGAGCAGTTCTTC. This translates into CASSSWRGGRNEQFF.

This rearrangement joins TRBV3-1 (or the pseudogene TRBV3-2) to TRBJ2-2, with 10 nucleotides matching TRBD2. This CDR3 is built from 17 residues. Germline-derived CDR1 and CDR2 are LGHDT and YNNKEL (reference sequence). Trimming at V came to 5 bases and at J to 5 bases, leaving 11 bases not matched to a gene. The CDR3 loop reads CASSAFTRTSGTGELFF. CDR3 nucleotides: TGTGCCAGCAGCGCCTTTACGCGGACTAGCGGTACCGGGGAGCTGTTTTTT.

This clone has just a few counts. The rearrangement joins TRBV4-3 to TRBJ2-6; D is undetermined. V was trimmed by 0 bases and J by 4 bases, leaving 10 bases between them. Germline lookup yields CDR1 LGHNA and CDR2 YSLEER. The CDR3 is made up of 16 amino acids. The CDR3 DNA is TGCGCCAGCAGCCAAGATGGAGTATCCGGGGCCAACGTCCTGACTTTC. Translation: CASSQDGVSGANVLTF.

This chain connects TRBV29-1 to TRBJ1-1; TRBD1 might be the D (6 bases). CDR3 length: 12 amino acids. CDR1 is SQVTM and CDR2 is ANQGSEA in the germline V gene. Trimming shortened V by 4 bases and J by 4 bases, and 10 bases separated the two germline ends. The CDR3 loop reads CSVGLQGTEAFF. The CDR3, as DNA: TGCAGCGTTGGATTACAGGGCACTGAAGCTTTCTTT.

The chain couples TRBV7-9 to TRBJ2-5, with 7 positions matching TRBD1. Trimming at V came to 2 bases and at J to 4 bases, leaving 4 bases not matched to a gene. There are 14 residues in the CDR3. Germline V gene sequence: CDR1 SEHNR, CDR2 FQNEAQ (reference sequence). The CDR3 reads CASSLKGAGETQYF. CDR3 DNA sequence: TGTGCCAGCAGCTTAAAGGGGGCCGGAGAGACCCAGTACTTC. The whole variable domain, filled in from reference TRBV7-9 and TRBJ2-5, reads DTGVSQNPRHKITKRGQNVTFRCDPISEHNRLYWYRQTLGQGPEFLTYFQNEAQLEKSRLLSDRFSAERPKGSFSTLEIQRTEQGDSAMYLCASSLKGAGETQYFGPGTRLLVL.

This clone came up once. This chain links TRBV4-1 with TRBJ1-5; D ambiguous. CDR3 length equals 16 residues. Trimming took 2 bases from V and 5 from J, leaving 16 bases between them. CDR1 is MGHRA, CDR2 YSYEKL, per germline. CDR3 residues: CASSQLRTERDQPQHF. The CDR3 DNA is TGCGCCAGCAGCCAACTGAGAACAGAGAGGGATCAGCCCCAGCATTTT.

The chain links TRBV14 to TRBJ1-3; D not certain. Germline V gene sequence: CDR1 SGHDN, CDR2 FVKESK. Trimming took off 1 base at V and 0 bases at J, with 7 bases between the two ends. This CDR3 spans 15 amino acids. CDR3: CASSQGQFSGNTIYF. CDR3 nucleotide sequence: TGTGCCAGCAGCCAAGGGCAGTTCTCTGGAAACACCATATATTTT.

The chain couples TRBV11-2 to TRBJ2-3; 7 positions agree with TRBD1. J gave up 2 bases and V 1 base, and 12 bases lay outside the gene matches. CDR3 length: 18 amino acids. Germline V CDR1 and CDR2: SGHAT, FQNNGV. As DNA, the CDR3 is TGTGCCAGCAGCTTAGTTGGTGGGTGGGACAGAAACACAGATACGCAGTATTTT. This encodes CASSLVGGWDRNTDTQYF.

This clone has ten or more counts. The V gene is TRBV19, the J gene TRBJ1-6; D is uncertain. The length of the CDR3 is 14 residues. The germline V and J ends were trimmed by 3 bases and 10 bases, with 13 bases remaining between them. Germline V gives CDR1 LNHDA, CDR2 SQIVND (reference sequence). This CDR3 is CASSIGGHQSPLHF. The CDR3 DNA follows: TGTGCCAGTAGTATCGGAGGGCACCAATCACCCCTCCACTTT.

In its sample, this clone was seen once. The chain joins TRBV7-9 to TRBJ1-2; D is unclear. V was pared by 5 bases and J by 4 bases, with 17 bases between. This CDR3 has 15 amino acids. Germline lookup yields CDR1 SEHNR and CDR2 FQNEAQ (reference sequence). In nucleotides, the CDR3 is TGTGCCAGCAGCCCTGGTGGAGGCCGCTTCTATGGCTACACCTTC. It is translated as CASSPGGGRFYGYTF. Looking up the rest from reference TRBV7-9 and TRBJ1-2 gives the full variable domain: DTGVSQNPRHKITKRGQNVTFRCDPISEHNRLYWYRQTLGQGPEFLTYFQNEAQLEKSRLLSDRFSAERPKGSFSTLEIQRTEQGDSAMYLCASSPGGGRFYGYTFGSGTRLTVV.

This clone was counted a single time. The chain is built from TRBV6-5 and TRBJ1-6; D perhaps matches TRBD1 (6 bases). The V gene lost 8 bases and the J gene lost 4 bases, with 12 bases spanning the gap. Germline assignment: CDR1 MNHEY and CDR2 SVGAGI. The CDR3 covers 14 residues. In DNA form, the CDR3 reads TGTGCCAGCCCTCCGGACAGATATAATTCACCCCTCCACTTT. Translation: CASPPDRYNSPLHF.

The gene calls are TRBV27 and TRBJ1-2; 10 bases match TRBD1. The CDR3 is made up of 16 amino acids. Trimming took 2 bases from V and 7 from J; bases not matched to a gene: 10. Per the germline V gene, CDR1 is MNHEY and CDR2 is SMNVEV (reference sequence). For the CDR3, the DNA is TGTGCCAGCAGTTTAGGGCGGACAGGGGGGTACTTTGGCTACACCTTC. Translated: CASSLGRTGGYFGYTF.

This rearrangement joins TRBV4-1 to TRBJ1-4; 9 bases fit TRBD1. Germline CDR1 reads MGHRA; CDR2 reads YSYEKL. V trimming: 1 base; J trimming: 7 bases; junction bases outside the gene matches: 4. The CDR3 is made up of 15 amino acids. The CDR3 DNA is TGCGCCAGCAGCCAAGGGGGACAGGGTGCTGAAAAACTGTTTTTT. This encodes CASSQGGQGAEKLFF.

The chain uses TRBV15 and TRBJ1-2; 8 bases align to TRBD1. Germline loops: CDR1 LNHNV, CDR2 YYDKDF (reference sequence). Trimming cost V 2 bases and J 6 bases; bases outside gene matches: 8. The CDR3 runs to 15 residues. CDR3 in amino acids: CATSRTYIQGDGYTF. CDR3 nucleotides: TGTGCCACCAGCAGAACTTACATACAGGGGGATGGCTACACCTTC.

As to this clone: One junction end does not reproduce the germline sequence, and a read error may be involved. The gene calls are TRBV7-7 and TRBJ2-1; 11 bases line up with TRBD2. The germline gives CDR1 SSHAT, CDR2 FNYEAQ (reference sequence). The length of the CDR3 is 15 residues. The CDR3 here is CASSRGLAENNEQFF. The CDR3, as DNA: TGTGCTAGCAGCCGGGGACTAGCGGAAAACAATGAGCAGTTCTTC.

The rearrangement links TRBV7-9 to TRBJ2-7; the match to TRBD1 covers 8 bases. The CDR3 is 15 amino acids. The germline gives CDR1 SEHNR, CDR2 FQNEAQ (reference sequence). Trimming cost V 4 bases and J 3 bases; bases outside gene matches: 8. The DNA for the CDR3 is TGTGCCAGCAGCTACGGATCAGGACAGGGCTACGAGCAGTACTTC. This codes for CASSYGSGQGYEQYF.

V usage is TRBV6-1 and J usage is TRBJ2-6; 9 bases are shared with TRBD1. V lost 4 bases and J lost 4; bases outside the gene matches: 5. In germline, CDR1 is MNHNS, CDR2 SASEGT. The CDR3 covers 16 residues. CDR3 in DNA: TGTGCCAGCAGTGCTTTACAGGGGGCGGGGGCCAACGTCCTGACTTTC. This encodes CASSALQGAGANVLTF.

This clone was seen only once. This chain uses TRBV4-1 with TRBJ2-1; weak D call: TRBD2 (7 bases). This CDR3 has 18 residues. V was pared by 0 bases and J by 3 bases, with 18 bases between. Looked up from germline, CDR1 is MGHRA and CDR2 is YSYEKL. The CDR3 nucleotides are TGCGCCAGCAGCCAAGACCCTCCCGGGGGGCGGTTCTACAATGAGCAGTTCTTC. Translating gives CASSQDPPGGRFYNEQFF.

V is TRBV7-6 and J is TRBJ2-5, with a tentative D call TRBD1 (6 bases). Germline lookup yields CDR1 SGHVS and CDR2 FNYEAQ. This CDR3 has 16 amino acids. The V end lost 2 bases, the J end lost 5 bases, and 18 bases lay between the germline ends. CDR3 amino acids: CASSLFSQGRGETQYF. CDR3 nucleotide sequence: TGTGCCAGCAGCTTATTTTCCCAGGGGAGAGGGGAGACCCAGTACTTC.

The chain recombines TRBV25-1 with TRBJ2-5, with 8 bases lining up with TRBD1. In germline, CDR1 is MGHDK, CDR2 SYGVNS. The CDR3 consists of 14 residues. Losses at the gene ends were 0 bases for V and 4 bases for J; bases not matched to a gene: 1. DNA for the CDR3: TGTGCCAGCAGTGAATATGACAGGGGAGAGACCCAGTACTTC. It translates to CASSEYDRGETQYF.

This clone has only one observation. The chain combines TRBV4-1 with TRBJ2-1; TRBD2 matches 11 bases. Germline CDR1 MGHRA, CDR2 YSYEKL. Trimming removed 1 base from V and 7 bases from J; junction bases left unmatched: 3. The CDR3 covers 15 residues. The CDR3, as DNA: TGCGCCAGCAGCCAAGTAGCGGGGGGGCCTAATGAGCAGTTCTTC. It translates to CASSQVAGGPNEQFF.

This chain connects TRBV27 to TRBJ1-3; the D gene is possibly TRBD1 (5 bases). V was cut by 2 bases and J by 2 bases, with 16 bases left in between. In germline, CDR1 is MNHEY, CDR2 SMNVEV (reference sequence). CDR3 length: 17 residues. The CDR3 region is CASSLGGDRLTGNTIYF. DNA of the CDR3: TGTGCCAGCAGTTTAGGGGGGGACCGTCTAACTGGAAACACCATATATTTT.